Sequencing of this T cell receptor (beta chain) was carried out in a study of cytomegalovirus exposure and HLA in healthy donors (dated by TCRdb to the late 2010s). Notes on the research overall: In an earlier analysis of about 560 of the donors, under 300 Gb of sequence data and 95 million to 130 million unique TCR beta sequences from 150 million to 200 million T cells were reported. Roughly 300 gigabases of sequencing data and 91 million or so unique TCR sequences made up an early release that covered over 550 HLA-typed donors. Of the approximately 370 genotyped donors, less than 90% were placed in the genetic ancestry cluster associated with self-reported Caucasian donors. The study was designed to test whether signatures of past pathogen exposure could be identified by cataloging public T cell receptors. The T cell repertoires of several hundred subjects were profiled by immunosequencing and related to cytomegalovirus serostatus. Along with the roughly 710-subject first cohort, a separate validation cohort of 120 different subjects was used. The study combined high-throughput TCR immunosequencing, statistical association of individual TCRs with disease status, and machine learning to predict cytomegalovirus infection status. In a later analysis, previously published TCR beta repertoires from about 640 donors were re-analyzed and high-resolution HLA genotyping was added so that TCR occurrence patterns could be studied. Rather than using new phenotypic data, the later analysis identified candidate immune exposures from TCR beta sequences and from how often those sequences occurred across donors. An earlier analysis of 587 of the donors used high-throughput TCR beta sequencing to judge whether each TCR beta V gene segment behaved as functional or pseudogenic. Alongside the repertoire data, information on donor age, sex, ethnicity and CMV serostatus was compiled. A later genetic analysis used genome-wide SNP genotypes for about 60% of the 666 donors, treating that subset as a discovery cohort. All discovery cohort repertoires had been generated on a single sequencing platform. Class I and class II HLA loci were covered by the typing at four-digit resolution. The number of typed donors differed by locus: roughly 629-640 for A, B, C, DRB1 and DQB1; approximately 530 for DQA1; some 610 for DPA1; and around 490 for DPB1. Because of strong linkage in the cohort, roughly five DR-DQ haplotypes were treated as single units for association and clustering. Among about 400 genotyped donors of the cohort, an average of around 220,000 unique TCR beta nucleotide sequences was sequenced per donor, of which about 19% were non-productive.

The cohort consisted of 666 healthy bone marrow donors. At the time of sampling, all cohort members were nominally healthy, though unrecorded immune exposures were likely present. The donor tested CMV seronegative, placing the donor among the 350 or so seronegative members of the cohort. A peripheral blood sample was collected from each donor, and TCR beta sequencing was performed on peripheral blood mononuclear cells. Genomic DNA was extracted from the blood cell samples with the Qiagen DNeasy Blood Extraction Kit. The germline V gene specifies MNHNS as CDR1 and SASEGT as CDR2. For this chain, trimming is 0 bases at the V end and 6 bases at the J end, and the number of junction bases without a gene match is 13. Including the terminal cysteine and phenylalanine, the CDR3 comprises 18 residues. Just CDR3 DNA is preserved here, 54 bases in frame from base 1. Library prep was done by the immunoSEQ multiplex PCR assay. For the multiplex PCR, a mixture combining 60 forward primers for TCR Vbeta segments and 13 reverse primers for TCR Jbeta segments was used. A multiplex PCR assay on genomic DNA amplified the CDR3 region of rearranged TCR beta genes. On the Illumina HiSeq System, the amplified TCR beta libraries were sequenced as 87-base-pair reads. On the study's bioinformatics: In a later analysis, tens of millions of unique TCR beta chains were counted across the 500 to 850 repertoires, and roughly 11 million of these chains were shared by at least two donors. Raw reads were error-corrected and collapsed into unique sequences by a nearest-neighbor algorithm in which closely related sequences were merged to remove PCR and sequencing errors. To assign V, D and J gene segments, CDR3 sequences were aligned to IMGT reference sequences. Each retained sequence needed at least a six-nucleotide match to both a V gene segment and a J gene segment. Rearrangements were classified as productive when the CDR3 lacked stop codons and remained in frame with V and J, and all other rearrangements were classified as non-productive. Following IMGT convention, CDR3 was defined as the stretch from the second conserved V-encoded cysteine to the conserved J-encoded phenylalanine. The earlier analysis of about 590 of the donors excluded sequences that lacked an unambiguous match to a single V gene segment. An earlier analysis of approximately 590 of the donors called V segments functional above 56.7% productive rearrangements and segregating when the between-donor standard deviation exceeded 5%. A statistical classification framework was developed to diagnose cytomegalovirus status using the catalog of TCR beta chain sequences. In a later analysis, TCR nucleotide sequences were compared against IMGT/GENE-DB human TR gene sequences so that V and J genes could be assigned. Using the TCRdist pipeline, a later analysis assigned CDR3 sequences along with most-parsimonious VDJ recombination scenarios. A later analysis defined each TCR beta chain by its CDR3 amino acid sequence plus V-gene family, and excluded reads lacking a unique V-gene family. A later analysis removed nearly 600 highly shared, low-generation-probability nucleotide sequences to deal with suspected cross-contamination and a sequencing artifact. In a later analysis, a clonal expansion index for each public chain was calculated from normalized within-repertoire ranks of inferred template counts. A later analysis computed generation probabilities with a VDJ recombination model fitted to out-of-frame rearrangements, and checked the results against IGoR. In a later analysis, TCR-TCR, TCR-HLA and TCR-CMV co-occurrence was scored with hypergeometric tests, and a repertoire-size bias correction was applied to TCR pairs. To estimate false discovery rates, a later analysis permuted the HLA or CMV assignments 20 times. A later analysis grouped co-occurring TCRs with DBSCAN, adding TCRdist sequence similarity when clustering within HLA-allele-positive subsets. Repertoires with fewer than 30,000 or more than 120,000 public chains were left out of co-occurrence clustering, as were five repertoires with anomalous nucleotide sharing. TCRdb stores this immuneACCESS table with in-frame sequences only. Part of the clones is absent; in the studies checked, under half of the shortfall reflects unresolved V genes, and no reason is known for the rest. That table is the source of V, J and clone size, and D and trimming were worked out from the DNA. The sample data list under 150,000 clones, and over 75% of these were observed just once. The ten biggest clones cover about 2.4% of the sample.

The research as a whole found: A further reported finding was that TCR beta sequences accurately predicted the HLA-A and HLA-B alleles for most subjects in the first cohort. The sequencing pipeline was judged likely to have produced a cluster of highly shared sequence variants as a technical artifact. HLA typing was unavailable for some donors at each locus, so association tests used only the typed subset. Most TCR sequences were observed very rarely across donors, whereas some public TCRs were present in many individuals. Correlated functional status among segregating V segments might reflect linkage disequilibrium, but an unknown experimental factor could not be ruled out. According to a later analysis, parvovirus B19, influenza, CMV and Epstein-Barr virus appeared linked to several top co-occurrence clusters. A later analysis found that HLA-associated TCR beta chains were more clonally expanded and had lower generation probabilities than equally common non-associated chains. The study listed 150 to 200 TCR beta chains as associated with cytomegalovirus. Strong co-occurrence of HLA alleles, especially DR and DQ, made assigning TCR associations to individual alleles difficult. It was suggested by the authors that the approach could potentially be generalized to other disease states and immunological phenotypes. An earlier analysis of approximately 570 of the donors showed that most TCR beta V segments appeared in productive rearrangements either about 90% or about 30% of the time, which broadly matched IMGT annotations. Only TCR beta chains were sequenced in this cohort, and the absence of alpha or paired-chain data limited detectable features. In a later analysis, most CMV-associated TCR beta chains were found to appear HLA-restricted, with HLA associations seemingly driven largely by CMV exposure. The 87-base-pair reads could not distinguish some IMGT-functional V segments, including TRBV6-2 and TRBV6-3, so those segments were excluded. Cytomegalovirus status was reported to be diagnosed by the classifier with high specificity and sensitivity in both the original and validation cohorts. In a later genetic analysis, fewer N-insertions in productive TCRs were reported among donors in an Asian-associated ancestry cluster than the roughly 700-donor mean. Sequencing depth was assumed to be roughly uniform across donors in the presence/absence analyses, though that assumption may not hold. An association between a missense DCLRE1C variant and V-gene and J-gene trimming of TCR beta chains was found in a later genetic analysis and replicated in an independent cohort. Because counts were too low, roughly 16 rarely observed V segments, including chromosome 9 orphons, were left out of the earlier analysis of 587 of the donors. Immune exposure information for the cohort was limited to CMV serostatus. In vitro tests confirmed that a few of the cytomegalovirus-associated TCR beta chains recognize cytomegalovirus antigens. A later analysis found that TCR association rates varied across HLA loci, with DRB1 alleles showing the most associated TCRs and HLA-C alleles the fewest. Specific HLA alleles were associated with more than 15,000 TCR beta sequences at a false discovery rate of 0.05 in a later analysis.

As concerns this clone: Its antigen is not yet known. No quality values exist for individual bases; no much larger clone is one base distant.

Sequenced: PBMCs. The sequence is built from TRBV6-1 and TRBJ2-3, with 9 bases matching TRBD1. This sequence was found in a man between 45 and 60 years old in good health and CMV-seronegative. The sequenced DNA is TGTGCCAGCAGTGAAGCGCACGGCGGACAGGGGTTGAGGGATACGCAGTATTTT. This codes for CASSEAHGGQGLRDTQYF.